This T cell receptor (beta chain) was identified in a study of graft-versus-host responses after intestinal transplantation. As to this clone: No antigen is known for it.

Libraries were prepared by immunoSEQ multiplex PCR; TCRdb keeps only in-frame clonotypes and omits some of them. The sample yields about 88,000 clones, almost 90% seen once. The CDR3 contains 13 residues. Germline-derived CDR1 and CDR2 are SGHTA and FQGTGA. The germline V and J ends were trimmed by 2 bases and 7 bases, with 8 bases remaining between them. This specimen was unstimulated CD4+ T cells sorted from spleen or lymph node cells, taken before intestinal transplant. The receptor was derived from a human donor who received an intestinal transplant. The chain joins TRBV7-3 to TRBJ2-2; D possibly corresponds to TRBD2 (5 bases). The CDR3, as DNA: TGTGCCAGCAGCTTACGGGGTATCGGGGAGCTGTTTTTT. Translating gives CASSLRGIGELFF. The full variable domain, completed using reference TRBV7-3 and TRBJ2-2, is GAGVSQTPSNKVTEKGKYVELRCDPISGHTALYWYRQSLGQGPEFLIYFQGTGAADDSGLPNDRFFAVRPEGSVSTLKIQRTERGDSAVYLCASSLRGIGELFFGEGSRLTVL.